This T cell receptor beta chain was recorded in a study of CD8 T cells in ankylosing spondylitis. Broader study findings: For ankylosing spondylitis blood, a TCR beta motif of several highly homologous variants appeared characteristic.

MiXCR, applied by TCRdb to the 5' RACE reads, yields one record per CDR3 protein. The sample shows about 540,000 distinct CDR3 sequences, about 13% of them seen only once. This clonotype has a handful of counts. The antigen is unknown. The clonotype originates from a male donor with ankylosing spondylitis. The sequencing input was blood, either unsorted or a sorted T cell fraction (not recorded which).

The chain's CDR3 is CATSSGTNQPQHF. Written as DNA, the CDR3 is TGTGCCACCTCGTCGGGGACTAATCAGCCCCAGCATTTT. The chain couples TRBV10-3 to TRBJ1-5; tentatively, D is TRBD1 (5 bases). V was shortened by 10 bases and J by 4 bases, with 14 bases between the two germline ends. This CDR3 is built from 13 residues. Germline assignment: CDR1 ENHRY and CDR2 SYGVKD.